A selection of T cell receptor beta chains follows, all from one sample in a study of OX40 agonist ivuxolimab in advanced cancers. TCRdb's table, derived via immunoSEQ multiplex PCR, lists solely in-frame clones and lacks some. The data contain about 89,000 clones, roughly 90% of them singletons. The input for sequencing was CD4+ or CD8+ T cells sorted from blood, taken in a trial of the OX40 agonist ivuxolimab. These receptor sequences come from an adult with an advanced solid tumor such as melanoma, head and neck, liver or kidney cancer. Both conserved end residues are part of each CDR3. The D gene is left open where the match is weak. Some rows mark clone size as missing; the rest say once, few, many or name a class of expanded clone.

v_gene	abundance	j_gene	d_gene	CDR3aa	CDR3nt
TRBV11-3	.	TRBJ2-7	.	CASSRIVRNSYEQYF	TGTGCCAGCAGCCGGATTGTTAGGAACTCCTACGAGCAGTACTTC
TRBV28	.	TRBJ2-1	.	CASSPNYNEQFF	TGTGCCAGCAGTCCCAATTACAATGAGCAGTTCTTC
TRBV18	.	TRBJ1-6	TRBD1	CASSPPQGAFGSPLHF	TGTGCCAGCTCACCCCCACAGGGGGCTTTCGGTTCACCCCTCCACTTT
TRBV7-8	.	TRBJ1-5	TRBD1	CASSWTGSFSNQPQHF	TGTGCCAGCAGCTGGACAGGGAGTTTTAGCAATCAGCCCCAGCATTTT
TRBV18	.	TRBJ1-2	.	CASSPAGEYGYTF	TGTGCCAGCTCACCGGCCGGAGAGTATGGCTACACCTTC
TRBV10-2	.	TRBJ2-7	TRBD2	CASSEHSGGSRGEQYF	TGCGCCAGCAGTGAACATAGCGGGGGGTCCCGGGGGGAGCAGTACTTC
TRBV20-1	.	TRBJ2-1	.	CSASVDNEQFF	TGCAGTGCTAGCGTGGACAATGAGCAGTTCTTC
TRBV7-9	few	TRBJ1-6	.	CASSSGREGPFNSPLHF	TGTGCCAGCAGCTCCGGCCGGGAGGGGCCATTTAATTCACCCCTCCACTTT
TRBV11-3	.	TRBJ2-7	TRBD1	CASSLALDRLYEQYF	TGTGCCAGCAGCTTAGCTTTGGACAGGCTCTACGAGCAGTACTTC
TRBV5-1	.	TRBJ2-2	.	CASSGDSHTGELFF	TGCGCCAGCAGTGGGGACTCCCACACCGGGGAGCTGTTTTTT
TRBV9	.	TRBJ2-7	.	CASSVATAVPYEQYF	TGTGCCAGCAGCGTAGCTACGGCGGTACCCTACGAGCAGTACTTC
TRBV10-3	.	TRBJ1-5	.	CAISDQPNSNQPQHF	TGTGCCATCAGTGATCAACCCAATAGCAATCAGCCCCAGCATTTT
TRBV4-3	.	TRBJ1-1	TRBD1	CASSRTGVAEAFF	TGCGCCAGCAGCCGGACAGGGGTAGCTGAAGCTTTCTTT
TRBV15	.	TRBJ1-1	.	CATSRDKITYTEAFF	TGTGCCACCAGCAGAGACAAAATAACGTACACTGAAGCTTTCTTT
TRBV11-2	.	TRBJ1-2	.	CASSLDGVGGYTF	TGTGCCAGCAGCTTAGATGGGGTCGGGGGCTACACCTTC
TRBV5-4	.	TRBJ1-1	.	CASSPQGIVNTEAFF	TGTGCCAGCAGCCCTCAGGGGATTGTGAACACTGAAGCTTTCTTT
TRBV14	.	TRBJ1-3	TRBD1	CASSQARGRRTIYF	TGTGCCAGCAGCCAAGCCAGGGGGCGGCGGACCATATATTTT
TRBV10-1	.	TRBJ1-3	.	CASSEGTGNTIYF	TGCGCCAGCAGTGAGGGTACTGGAAACACCATATATTTT
TRBV30	.	TRBJ1-6	.	CAWSPLDTGRNSPLHF	TGTGCCTGGAGTCCTCTCGACACGGGACGGAATTCACCCCTCCACTTT
TRBV19	.	TRBJ1-2	.	CASSPPTGPYGYTF	TGTGCCAGTAGTCCCCCGACAGGACCCTATGGCTACACCTTC
TRBV6-6	.	TRBJ2-5	.	CASSYQSQTQYF	TGTGCCAGCAGTTACCAGAGCCAGACCCAGTACTTC
TRBV28	.	TRBJ1-1	.	CASSFRDREAFF	TGTGCCAGCAGTTTTAGAGACAGGGAAGCTTTCTTT
TRBV2	few	TRBJ2-1	TRBD1	CASNGQGTYNEQFF	TGTGCCAGCAACGGACAGGGCACTTACAATGAGCAGTTCTTC
TRBV29-1	.	TRBJ2-3	.	CSVGGVRSQDTQYF	TGCAGCGTTGGGGGGGTGCGGAGTCAGGATACGCAGTATTTT
TRBV10-2	.	TRBJ1-2	.	CAAGGQPIANYGYTF	TGCGCCGCCGGGGGACAACCTATAGCTAACTATGGCTACACCTTC
TRBV19	.	TRBJ2-2	.	CATPRGANTGELFF	TGTGCCACCCCGAGAGGGGCGAACACCGGGGAGCTGTTTTTT
TRBV27	.	TRBJ1-2	.	CASSLNGVAGNYGYTF	TGTGCCAGCAGTCTCAATGGAGTGGCGGGGAACTATGGCTACACCTTC
TRBV6-5	.	TRBJ1-2	.	CASRLSGDGYGYTF	TGTGCCAGCAGACTCTCAGGGGATGGTTATGGCTACACCTTC
TRBV12-2	.	TRBJ2-6	.	CASRLGGGPPSGANVLTF	TGTGCAAGTCGCTTAGGGGGGGGCCCACCCTCAGGGGCCAACGTCCTGACTTTC
TRBV9	.	TRBJ1-3	.	CASSVGLFGNTIYF	TGTGCCAGCAGCGTAGGCCTTTTTGGAAACACCATATATTTT
TRBV15	few	TRBJ1-2	TRBD1	CATSSGGTGPNYGYTF	TGTGCCACCAGCAGTGGGGGGACAGGGCCTAACTATGGCTACACCTTC
TRBV5-4	.	TRBJ1-4	TRBD1	CASSTGKGQSEKLFF	TGTGCCAGCAGCACTGGGAAGGGACAGTCAGAAAAACTGTTTTTT
TRBV30	few	TRBJ1-1	.	CAWSVSSREAFF	TGTGCCTGGAGTGTCTCTAGTCGGGAAGCTTTCTTT
TRBV6-1	.	TRBJ2-3	.	CASSESASLSTDTQYF	TGTGCCAGCAGTGAATCGGCTAGCCTGAGCACAGATACGCAGTATTTT
TRBV16	.	TRBJ1-6	TRBD1	CASSPSGQGNNSPLHF	TGTGCCAGCAGCCCGTCGGGACAGGGGAATAATTCACCCCTCCACTTT
TRBV6-5	.	TRBJ1-2	TRBD1	CASSSTQQGAGYTF	TGTGCCAGCAGTTCGACTCAACAGGGGGCAGGCTACACCTTC
TRBV19	once	TRBJ1-5	TRBD1	CASSQGADQPQHF	TGTGCCAGTAGTCAGGGGGCCGATCAGCCCCAGCATTTT
TRBV6-1	.	TRBJ2-7	.	CASRRGQQTYEQYF	TGTGCCAGCAGGCGGGGACAGCAAACCTACGAGCAGTACTTC
TRBV7-2	once	TRBJ1-5	TRBD1	CASSQTGGGRGNQPQHF	TGTGCCAGCAGCCAAACAGGGGGCGGTAGGGGCAATCAGCCCCAGCATTTT
TRBV11-2	.	TRBJ1-1	TRBD1	CASSLAQYRGQSTEAFF	TGTGCCAGCAGCCTCGCCCAATACAGGGGGCAGAGCACTGAAGCTTTCTTT
TRBV7-9	.	TRBJ2-7	.	CASSLVPGAGYEQYF	TGTGCCAGCAGCTTAGTACCGGGGGCCGGCTACGAGCAGTACTTC
TRBV19	.	TRBJ2-2	.	CAGGARAGELFF	TGTGCCGGGGGGGCGCGGGCCGGGGAGCTGTTTTTT